Listed below are T cell receptor beta chains from one sample, sequenced in a study of OX40 agonist ivuxolimab in advanced cancers. Here immunoSEQ multiplex PCR was the method, and the copy in TCRdb shows in-frame clones only, minus some. Altogether roughly 60,000 clones are present, around nine tenths being singletons, with the ten largest covering approximately 1.1%. Specimen: CD4+ or CD8+ T cells sorted from blood, collected in a trial of the OX40 agonist ivuxolimab. These receptors all come from an adult with an advanced solid tumor such as melanoma, head and neck, liver or kidney cancer. Each CDR3 is given with its conserved first and last residue. A D gene is named only where the DNA matches it firmly. Only some rows state a clone size, as once, few, many or a class for expanded clones.

. TRBJ2-1 TRBV7-2 . CASSWGGDEQFF TGTGCCAGCAGCTGGGGGGGCGATGAGCAGTTCTTC
. TRBJ1-1 TRBV11-2 once CASSIGRTEAFF TGTGCCAGCAGCATTGGACGGACTGAAGCTTTCTTT
TRBD1 TRBJ2-1 TRBV7-2 . CASSPGTGSSYNEQFF TGTGCCAGCAGCCCCGGGACAGGAAGCTCCTACAATGAGCAGTTCTTC
. TRBJ1-1 TRBV21-1 . CASSTEGETEAFF TGTGCCAGCAGTACAGAAGGGGAGACTGAAGCTTTCTTT
TRBD2 TRBJ2-5 TRBV6-6 . CASSYGVGTSGGFSYF TGTGCCAGCAGTTACGGGGTTGGGACTAGCGGAGGTTTCTCCTACTTC
TRBD1 TRBJ2-1 TRBV7-3 . CASSSRTGPDEQFF TGTGCCAGCAGCTCCAGGACAGGGCCCGATGAGCAGTTCTTC
TRBD1 TRBJ2-5 TRBV25-1 . CASSEYRGTGGSETQYF TGTGCCAGCAGTGAATATAGGGGGACAGGGGGCTCAGAGACCCAGTACTTC
. TRBJ1-3 TRBV28 . CASSPDLAGNTIYF TGTGCCAGCAGCCCGGACTTAGCTGGAAACACCATATATTTT
TRBD2 TRBJ2-6 TRBV29-1 . CSVVVAGRSGANVLTF TGCAGCGTTGTGGTAGCGGGGCGATCTGGGGCCAACGTCCTGACTTTC
TRBD2 TRBJ2-1 TRBV28 . CASKTLDRAGGPSSYNEQFF TGTGCCAGCAAAACTCTTGATCGAGCGGGAGGTCCTAGCTCCTACAATGAGCAGTTCTTC
. TRBJ1-6 TRBV11-1 . CASSLYASNSPLHF TGTGCCAGCAGCTTGTATGCCTCAAACTCACCCCTCCACTTT
. TRBJ2-3 TRBV25-1 . CASREDTTDTQYF TGTGCCAGCAGAGAGGACACCACAGATACGCAGTATTTT
. TRBJ2-2 TRBV2 . CASSEAELSNTGELFF TGTGCCAGCAGTGAAGCGGAGCTCTCGAACACCGGGGAGCTGTTTTTT
. TRBJ2-2 TRBV19 . CASSISGTGELFF TGTGCCAGTAGTATATCTGGGACCGGGGAGCTGTTTTTT
. TRBJ1-3 TRBV30 . CAWSVTDRNTIYF TGTGCCTGGAGTGTGACAGACCGAAACACCATATATTTT
. TRBJ2-3 TRBV6-4 . CASSDQGSFTDTQYF TGTGCCAGCAGTGACCAGGGCAGTTTCACAGATACGCAGTATTTT
. TRBJ2-7 TRBV27 . CASQLDSSYEQYF TGTGCCAGCCAGCTAGACAGCTCCTACGAGCAGTACTTC
. TRBJ2-1 TRBV7-3 . CASSPWGRQDNEQFF TGTGCCAGCAGCCCGTGGGGTAGACAAGACAATGAGCAGTTCTTC
TRBD1 TRBJ1-1 TRBV11-2 . CASSPKVLGQLNTEAFF TGTGCCAGCAGCCCAAAAGTTTTGGGACAGTTGAACACTGAAGCTTTCTTT
. TRBJ2-1 TRBV10-3 once CAISLSGGNEQFF TGTGCCATCAGTCTCTCCGGGGGAAATGAGCAGTTCTTC
TRBD2 TRBJ2-3 TRBV9 . CASSVYYSGSGTDTQYF TGTGCCAGCAGCGTATACTATAGCGGGAGTGGCACAGATACGCAGTATTTT
TRBD2 TRBJ2-3 TRBV5-4 . CASGEAGGRADTQYF TGTGCCAGCGGCGAAGCGGGAGGGCGCGCAGATACGCAGTATTTT
TRBD2 TRBJ2-5 TRBV6-5 . CASSYLLAGAETQYF TGTGCCAGCAGTTACCTCCTAGCGGGAGCAGAGACCCAGTACTTC
. TRBJ2-3 TRBV28 . CASSFVADTQYF TGTGCCAGCAGTTTCGTGGCAGATACGCAGTATTTT
. TRBJ1-1 TRBV5-4 . CASSLLGLNTEAFF TGTGCCAGCAGCTTGTTGGGATTGAACACTGAAGCTTTCTTT
TRBD1 TRBJ1-1 TRBV28 . CASRRDSLTEAFF TGTGCCAGCAGGAGGGACAGTTTAACTGAAGCTTTCTTT
. TRBJ2-7 TRBV6-1 . CASSEIEQYF TGTGCCAGCAGTGAAATCGAGCAGTACTTC